This T cell receptor beta chain was captured in a study of cytomegalovirus exposure and HLA in healthy donors. Comments on this clone: No antigen is known for it.

Germline CDR1 and CDR2: MNHEY and SVGAGI. The CDR3 covers 16 residues. V trimming: 0 bases; J trimming: 4 bases; junction bases outside the gene matches: 6. Primers for the PCR totalled 60 Vbeta and 13 Jbeta. TCRdb keeps only in-frame clones here, not all; method: immunoSEQ multiplex PCR. The table has 150,000 to 200,000 clones, about 75% seen once. Study-level points and caveats: Across HLA loci, a later analysis found differing TCR association rates, with DRB1 most and HLA-C fewest. TCR beta sequences reportedly predicted most subjects' HLA-A and HLA-B alleles accurately. The study put 150 or so TCR beta chains on its list as cytomegalovirus-associated.

This sequence originates from a man aged 18 to 35 in good health and CMV-seropositive. The chain couples TRBV6-5 to TRBJ1-2; 9 bases line up with TRBD1. Specimen: PBMCs. Here the CDR3 DNA reads TGTGCCAGCAGTTACTCGAAACAGGGGGCTGGCTATGGCTACACCTTC. Encoded protein: CASSYSKQGAGYGYTF.